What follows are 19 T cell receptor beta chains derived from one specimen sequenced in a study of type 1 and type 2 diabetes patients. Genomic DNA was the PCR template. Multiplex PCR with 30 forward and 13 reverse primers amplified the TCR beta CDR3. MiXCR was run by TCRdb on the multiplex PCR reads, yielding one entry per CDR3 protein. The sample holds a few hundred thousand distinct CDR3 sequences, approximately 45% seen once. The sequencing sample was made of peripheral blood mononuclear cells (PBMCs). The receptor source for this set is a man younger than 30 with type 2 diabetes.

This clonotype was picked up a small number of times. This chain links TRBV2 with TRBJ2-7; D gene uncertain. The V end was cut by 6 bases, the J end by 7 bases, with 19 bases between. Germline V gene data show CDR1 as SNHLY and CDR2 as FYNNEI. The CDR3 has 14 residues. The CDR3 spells CASRPGDARREQYF. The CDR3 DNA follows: TGTGCCAGCAGGCCCGGCGACGCCCGGCGGGAGCAGTACTTC.

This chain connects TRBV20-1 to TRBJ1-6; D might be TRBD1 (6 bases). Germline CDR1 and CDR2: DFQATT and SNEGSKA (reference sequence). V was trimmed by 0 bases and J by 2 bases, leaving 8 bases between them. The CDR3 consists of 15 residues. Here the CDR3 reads CSARDEGAYNSPLHF. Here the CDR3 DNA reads TGCAGTGCTAGAGATGAGGGGGCCTATAATTCACCCCTCCACTTT.

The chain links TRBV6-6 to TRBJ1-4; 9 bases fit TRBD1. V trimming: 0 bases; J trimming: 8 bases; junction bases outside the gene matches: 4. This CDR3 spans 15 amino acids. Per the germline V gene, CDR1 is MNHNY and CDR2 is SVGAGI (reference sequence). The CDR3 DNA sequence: TGTGCCAGCAGTTACTCCCGTGGGACAGGGGAAAAACTGTTTTTT. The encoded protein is CASSYSRGTGEKLFF.

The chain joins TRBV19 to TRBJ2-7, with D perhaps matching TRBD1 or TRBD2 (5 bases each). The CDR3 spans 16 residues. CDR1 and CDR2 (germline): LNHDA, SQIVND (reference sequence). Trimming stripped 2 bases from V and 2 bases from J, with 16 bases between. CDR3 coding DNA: TGTGCCAGTAGTATATGGTTGGGGGATGTGCCCTACGAGCAGTACTTC. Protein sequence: CASSIWLGDVPYEQYF.

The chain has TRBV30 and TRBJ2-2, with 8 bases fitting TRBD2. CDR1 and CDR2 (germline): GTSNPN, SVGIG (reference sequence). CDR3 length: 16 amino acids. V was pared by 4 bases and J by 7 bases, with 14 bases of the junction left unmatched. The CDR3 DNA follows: TGTGCCTGGAAAGGTTTATGGGGACTAGTGAGCGGGGAGCTGTTTTTT. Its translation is CAWKGLWGLVSGELFF.

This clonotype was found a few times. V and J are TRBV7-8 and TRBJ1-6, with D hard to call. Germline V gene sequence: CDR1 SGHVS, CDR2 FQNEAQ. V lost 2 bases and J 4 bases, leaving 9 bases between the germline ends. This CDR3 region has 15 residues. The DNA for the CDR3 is TGTGCCAGCAGCTTAATGGCAGGATATAATTCACCCCTCCACTTT. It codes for CASSLMAGYNSPLHF.

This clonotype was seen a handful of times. The CDR3 DNA is TGCGCCAGCAGCTTGCTGCCTCAGAGTCGGGACACTGAAGCTTTCTTT. Translated, it gives CASSLLPQSRDTEAFF. This chain connects TRBV5-1 to TRBJ1-1, with D hard to call. CDR1 SGHRS and CDR2 YFSETQ come from the germline V gene. V gave up 1 base and J gave up 3 bases, with 16 bases separating them. The CDR3 is made up of 16 amino acids.

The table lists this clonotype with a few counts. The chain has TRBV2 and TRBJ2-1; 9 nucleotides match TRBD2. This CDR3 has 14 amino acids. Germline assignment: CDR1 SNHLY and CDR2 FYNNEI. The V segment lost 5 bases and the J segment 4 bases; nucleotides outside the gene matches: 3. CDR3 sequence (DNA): TGTGCCAGCAGTTTCAGCGGGAGGTACAATGAGCAGTTCTTC. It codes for CASSFSGRYNEQFF.

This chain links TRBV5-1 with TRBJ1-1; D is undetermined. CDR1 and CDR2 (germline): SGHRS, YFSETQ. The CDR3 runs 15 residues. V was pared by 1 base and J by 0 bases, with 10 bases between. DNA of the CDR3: TGCGCCAGCAGCTTGTTGGCCGGAATGAACACTGAAGCTTTCTTT. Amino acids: CASSLLAGMNTEAFF. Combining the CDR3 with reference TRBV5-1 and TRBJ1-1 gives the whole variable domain KAGVTQTPRYLIKTRGQQVTLSCSPISGHRSVSWYQQTPGQGLQFLFEYFSETQRNKGNFPGRFSGRQFSNSRSEMNVSTLELGDSALYLCASSLLAGMNTEAFFGQGTRLTVV.

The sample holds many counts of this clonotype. The CDR3 DNA reads TGTGCCAGTAGTATAGCAGGAGACACCCTTTCCTACGAGCAGTACTTC. Its protein is CASSIAGDTLSYEQYF. V usage is TRBV19 and J usage is TRBJ2-7; D unresolved. Trimming took off 1 base at V and 1 base at J, with 14 bases between the two ends. CDR1 LNHDA and CDR2 SQIVND come from the germline V gene (reference sequence). This CDR3 contains 16 residues.

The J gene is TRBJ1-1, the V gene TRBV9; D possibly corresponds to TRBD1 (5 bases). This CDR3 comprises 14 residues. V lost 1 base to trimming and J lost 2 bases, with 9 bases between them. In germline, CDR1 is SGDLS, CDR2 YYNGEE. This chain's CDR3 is CASSVSGGNTEAFF. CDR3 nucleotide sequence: TGTGCCAGCAGCGTAAGTGGGGGAAACACTGAAGCTTTCTTT.

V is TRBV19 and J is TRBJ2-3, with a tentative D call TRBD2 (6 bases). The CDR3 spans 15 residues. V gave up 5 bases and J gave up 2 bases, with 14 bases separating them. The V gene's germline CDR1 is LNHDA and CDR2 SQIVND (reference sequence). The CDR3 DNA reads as TGTGCCAGTAGTGCCCGGACTAAAAACACAGATACGCAGTATTTT. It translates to CASSARTKNTDTQYF.

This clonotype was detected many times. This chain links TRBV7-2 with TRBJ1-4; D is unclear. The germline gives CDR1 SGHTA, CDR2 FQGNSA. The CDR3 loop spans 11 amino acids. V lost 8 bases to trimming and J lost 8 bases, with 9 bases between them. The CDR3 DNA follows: TGTGCCAGCGGGAGTGGGGAAAAACTGTTTTTT. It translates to CASGSGEKLFF.

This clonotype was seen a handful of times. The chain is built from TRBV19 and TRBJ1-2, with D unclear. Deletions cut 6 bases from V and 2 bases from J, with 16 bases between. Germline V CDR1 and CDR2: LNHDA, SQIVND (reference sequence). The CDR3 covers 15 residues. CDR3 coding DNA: TGTGCCAGTAGAAACACCGGAGCTGGGAACTATGGCTACACCTTC. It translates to CASRNTGAGNYGYTF.

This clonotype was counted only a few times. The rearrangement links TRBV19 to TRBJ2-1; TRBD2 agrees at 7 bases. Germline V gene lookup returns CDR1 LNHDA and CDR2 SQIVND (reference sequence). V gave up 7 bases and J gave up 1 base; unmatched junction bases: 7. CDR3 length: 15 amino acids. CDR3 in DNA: TGTGCCAGTACCCCCAGCGGGGCTTCCTACAATGAGCAGTTCTTC. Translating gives CASTPSGASYNEQFF.

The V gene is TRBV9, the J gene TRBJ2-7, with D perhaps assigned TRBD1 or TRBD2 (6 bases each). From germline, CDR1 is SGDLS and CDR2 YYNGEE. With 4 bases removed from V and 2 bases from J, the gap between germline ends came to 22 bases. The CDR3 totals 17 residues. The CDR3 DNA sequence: TGTGCCAGCAGCCCCAAAAAGAGCACGGGGGCGGCCTACGAGCAGTACTTC. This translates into CASSPKKSTGAAYEQYF.

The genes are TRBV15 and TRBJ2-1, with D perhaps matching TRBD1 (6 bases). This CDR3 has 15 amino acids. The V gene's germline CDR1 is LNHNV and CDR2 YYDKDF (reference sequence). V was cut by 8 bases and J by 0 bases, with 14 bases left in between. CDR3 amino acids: CATQRGRGSYNEQFF. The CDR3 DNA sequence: TGTGCCACCCAAAGGGGCAGGGGCTCCTACAATGAGCAGTTCTTC.

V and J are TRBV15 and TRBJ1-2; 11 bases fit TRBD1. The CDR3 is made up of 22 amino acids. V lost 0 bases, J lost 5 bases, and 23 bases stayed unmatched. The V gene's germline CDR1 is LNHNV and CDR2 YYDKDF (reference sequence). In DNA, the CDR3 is TGTGCCACCAGCAGAGATACTTCCTCTGGGCGCGGACAGGGGGCGCAGGTATATGGCTACACCTTC. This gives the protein CATSRDTSSGRGQGAQVYGYTF.

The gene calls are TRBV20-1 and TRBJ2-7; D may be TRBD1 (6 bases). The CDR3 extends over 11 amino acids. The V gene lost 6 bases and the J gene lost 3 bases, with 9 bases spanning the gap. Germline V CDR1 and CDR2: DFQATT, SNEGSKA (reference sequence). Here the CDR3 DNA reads TGCAGTGCGAAGACAGGCTACGAGCAGTACTTC. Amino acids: CSAKTGYEQYF.